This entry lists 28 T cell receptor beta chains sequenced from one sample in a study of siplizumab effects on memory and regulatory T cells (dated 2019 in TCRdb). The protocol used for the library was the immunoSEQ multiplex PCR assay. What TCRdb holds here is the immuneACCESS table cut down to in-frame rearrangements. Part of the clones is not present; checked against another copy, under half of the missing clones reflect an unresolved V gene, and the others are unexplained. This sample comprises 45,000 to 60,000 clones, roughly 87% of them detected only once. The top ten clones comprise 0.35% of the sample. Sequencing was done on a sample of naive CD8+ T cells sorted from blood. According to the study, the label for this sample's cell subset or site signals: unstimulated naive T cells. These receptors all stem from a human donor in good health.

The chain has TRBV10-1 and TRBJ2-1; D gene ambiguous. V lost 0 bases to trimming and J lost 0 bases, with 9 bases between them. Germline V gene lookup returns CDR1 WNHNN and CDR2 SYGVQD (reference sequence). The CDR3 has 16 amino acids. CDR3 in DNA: TGCGCCAGCAGTGAGTCGATAGCTAGCTCCTACAATGAGCAGTTCTTC. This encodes CASSESIASSYNEQFF.

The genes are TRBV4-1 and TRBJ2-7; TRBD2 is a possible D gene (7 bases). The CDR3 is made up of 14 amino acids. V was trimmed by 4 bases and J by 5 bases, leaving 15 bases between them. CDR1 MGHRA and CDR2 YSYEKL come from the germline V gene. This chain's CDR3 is CASSPRGAVDEQYF. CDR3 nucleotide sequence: TGCGCCAGCAGCCCCCGGGGGGCTGTCGACGAGCAGTACTTC.

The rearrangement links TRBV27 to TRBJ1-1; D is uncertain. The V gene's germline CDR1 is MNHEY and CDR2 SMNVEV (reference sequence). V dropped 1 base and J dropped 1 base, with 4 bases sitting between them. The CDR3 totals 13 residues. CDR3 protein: CASSLWENTEAFF. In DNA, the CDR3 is TGTGCCAGCAGTTTATGGGAGAACACTGAAGCTTTCTTT.

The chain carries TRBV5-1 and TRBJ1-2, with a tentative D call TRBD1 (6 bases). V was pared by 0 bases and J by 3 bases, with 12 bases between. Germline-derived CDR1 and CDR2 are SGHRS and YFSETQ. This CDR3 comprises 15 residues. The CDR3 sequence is CASSLVNSGDYGYTF. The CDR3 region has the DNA TGCGCCAGCAGCTTGGTTAACTCAGGGGACTATGGCTACACCTTC.

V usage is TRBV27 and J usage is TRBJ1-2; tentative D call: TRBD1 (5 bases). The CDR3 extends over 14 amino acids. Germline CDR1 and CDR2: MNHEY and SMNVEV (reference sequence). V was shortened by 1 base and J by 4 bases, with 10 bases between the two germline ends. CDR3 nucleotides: TGTGCCAGCAGTTTATTTTACGGGGGCTATGGCTACACCTTC. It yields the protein CASSLFYGGYGYTF.

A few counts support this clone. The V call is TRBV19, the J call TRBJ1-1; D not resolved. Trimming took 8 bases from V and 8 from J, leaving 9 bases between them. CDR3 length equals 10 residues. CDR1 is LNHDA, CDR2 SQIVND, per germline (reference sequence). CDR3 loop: CASGREEAFF. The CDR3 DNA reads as TGTGCCAGTGGCCGGGAAGAAGCTTTCTTT.

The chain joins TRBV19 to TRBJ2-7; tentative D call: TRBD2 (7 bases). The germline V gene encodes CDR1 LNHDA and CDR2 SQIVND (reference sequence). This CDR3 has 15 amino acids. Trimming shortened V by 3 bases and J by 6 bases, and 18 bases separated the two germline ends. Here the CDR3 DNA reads TGTGCCAGTAGTATTGGCCGGGGGGCCCTTTTCGAGCAGTACTTC. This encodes CASSIGRGALFEQYF. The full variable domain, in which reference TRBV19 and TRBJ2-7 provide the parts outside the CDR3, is DGGITQSPKYLFRKEGQNVTLSCEQNLNHDAMYWYRQDPGQGLRLIYYSQIVNDFQKGDIAEGYSVSREKKESFPLTVTSAQKNPTAFYLCASSIGRGALFEQYFGPGTRLTVT.

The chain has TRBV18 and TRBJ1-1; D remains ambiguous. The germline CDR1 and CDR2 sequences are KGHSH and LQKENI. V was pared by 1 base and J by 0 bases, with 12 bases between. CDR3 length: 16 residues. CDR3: CASSPRVPEMNTEAFF. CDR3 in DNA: TGTGCCAGCTCACCACGGGTTCCAGAGATGAACACTGAAGCTTTCTTT. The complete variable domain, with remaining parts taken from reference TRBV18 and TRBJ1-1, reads NAGVMQNPRHLVRRRGQEARLRCSPMKGHSHVYWYRQLPEEGLKFMVYLQKENIIDESGMPKERFSAEFPKEGPSILRIQQVVRGDSAAYFCASSPRVPEMNTEAFFGQGTRLTVV.

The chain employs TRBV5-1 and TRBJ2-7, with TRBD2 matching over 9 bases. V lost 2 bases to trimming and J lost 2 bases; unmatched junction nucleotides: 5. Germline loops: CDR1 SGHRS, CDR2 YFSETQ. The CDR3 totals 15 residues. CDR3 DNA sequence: TGCGCCAGCAGCTTCGGACTAGCGAGGACCTACGAGCAGTACTTC. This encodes CASSFGLARTYEQYF.

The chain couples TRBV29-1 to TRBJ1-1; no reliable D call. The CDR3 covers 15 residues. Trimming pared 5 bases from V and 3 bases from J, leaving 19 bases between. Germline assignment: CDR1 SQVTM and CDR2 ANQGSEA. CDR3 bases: TGCAGCGTTCAATCATTCGGCAGCCCTGACACTGAAGCTTTCTTT. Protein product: CSVQSFGSPDTEAFF.

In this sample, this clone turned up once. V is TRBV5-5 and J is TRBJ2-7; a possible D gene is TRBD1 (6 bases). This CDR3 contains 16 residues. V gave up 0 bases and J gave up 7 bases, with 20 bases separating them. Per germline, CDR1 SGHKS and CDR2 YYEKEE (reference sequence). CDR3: CASSLALAGQPLEQYF. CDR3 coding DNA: TGTGCCAGCAGCTTGGCCCTAGCAGGACAGCCCTTGGAGCAGTACTTC.

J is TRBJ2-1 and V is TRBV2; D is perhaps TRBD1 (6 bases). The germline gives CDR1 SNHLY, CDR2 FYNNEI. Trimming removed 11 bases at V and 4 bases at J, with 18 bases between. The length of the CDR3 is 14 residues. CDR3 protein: CAVRGGVTYNEQFF. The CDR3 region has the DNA TGTGCCGTCAGGGGTGGGGTAACATACAATGAGCAGTTCTTC.

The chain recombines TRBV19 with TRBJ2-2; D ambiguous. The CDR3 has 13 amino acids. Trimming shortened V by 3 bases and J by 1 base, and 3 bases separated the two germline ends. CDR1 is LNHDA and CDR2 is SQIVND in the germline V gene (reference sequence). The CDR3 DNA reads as TGTGCCAGTAGTATTATGAACACCGGGGAGCTGTTTTTT. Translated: CASSIMNTGELFF.

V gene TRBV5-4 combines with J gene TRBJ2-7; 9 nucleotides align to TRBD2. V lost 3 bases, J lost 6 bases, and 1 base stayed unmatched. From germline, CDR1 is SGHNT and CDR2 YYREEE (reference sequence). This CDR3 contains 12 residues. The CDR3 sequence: CASSWGLAEQYF. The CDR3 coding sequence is TGTGCCAGCAGCTGGGGACTAGCCGAGCAGTACTTC.

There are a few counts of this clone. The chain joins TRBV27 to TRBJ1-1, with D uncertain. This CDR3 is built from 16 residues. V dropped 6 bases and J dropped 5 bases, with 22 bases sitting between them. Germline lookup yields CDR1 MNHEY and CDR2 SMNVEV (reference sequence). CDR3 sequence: CASSYIGRTLGTEAFF. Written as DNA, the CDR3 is TGTGCCAGCAGCTACATTGGCCGAACTCTGGGGACTGAAGCTTTCTTT.

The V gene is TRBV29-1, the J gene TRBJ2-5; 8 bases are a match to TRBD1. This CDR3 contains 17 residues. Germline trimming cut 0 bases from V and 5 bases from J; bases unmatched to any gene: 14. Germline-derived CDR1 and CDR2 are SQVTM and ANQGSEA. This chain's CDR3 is CSVEDPTRDRWLETQYF. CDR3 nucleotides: TGCAGCGTTGAAGATCCCACCCGGGACAGGTGGTTGGAGACCCAGTACTTC.

CDR3 DNA sequence: TGTGCCAGCAGCCCGACGGGGACAGGGAACACCGGGGAGCTGTTTTTT. It is translated as CASSPTGTGNTGELFF. The chain combines TRBV7-9 with TRBJ2-2; 8 bases map to TRBD1. Unmatched junction bases numbered 6, after V lost 5 bases and J lost 1 base. The CDR3 loop spans 16 amino acids. The germline V gene encodes CDR1 SEHNR and CDR2 FQNEAQ (reference sequence).

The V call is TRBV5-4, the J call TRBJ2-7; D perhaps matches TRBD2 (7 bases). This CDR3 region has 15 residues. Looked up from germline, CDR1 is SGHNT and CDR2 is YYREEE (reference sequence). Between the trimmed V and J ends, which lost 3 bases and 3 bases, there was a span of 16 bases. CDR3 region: CASSWVGGARYEQYF. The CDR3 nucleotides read TGTGCCAGCAGCTGGGTAGGGGGGGCCCGCTACGAGCAGTACTTC.

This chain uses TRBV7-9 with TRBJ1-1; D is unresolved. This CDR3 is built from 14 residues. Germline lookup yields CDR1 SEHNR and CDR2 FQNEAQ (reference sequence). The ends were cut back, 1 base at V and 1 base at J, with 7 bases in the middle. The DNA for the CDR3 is TGTGCCAGCAGCTTAGTGTTGGGGAACACTGAAGCTTTCTTT. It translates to CASSLVLGNTEAFF.

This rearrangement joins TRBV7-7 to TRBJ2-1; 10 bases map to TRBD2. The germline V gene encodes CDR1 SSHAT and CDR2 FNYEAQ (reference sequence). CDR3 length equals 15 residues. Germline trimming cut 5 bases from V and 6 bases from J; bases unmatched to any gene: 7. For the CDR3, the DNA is TGTGCCAGCAGCCCGGCAGCGGGGGGGCCCAATGAGCAGTTCTTC. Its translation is CASSPAAGGPNEQFF.

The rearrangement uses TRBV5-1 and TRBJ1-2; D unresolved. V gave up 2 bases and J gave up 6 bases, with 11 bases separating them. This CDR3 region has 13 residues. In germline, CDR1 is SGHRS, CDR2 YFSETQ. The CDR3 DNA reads TGCGCCAGCAGCTTCGAGGCAGTTAATGGCTACACCTTC. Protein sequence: CASSFEAVNGYTF.

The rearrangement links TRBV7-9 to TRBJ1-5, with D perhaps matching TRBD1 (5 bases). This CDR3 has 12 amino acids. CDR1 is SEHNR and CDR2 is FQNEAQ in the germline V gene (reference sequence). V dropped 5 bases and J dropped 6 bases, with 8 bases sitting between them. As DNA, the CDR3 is TGTGCCAGCAGCGGCGGGGGTCAGCCCCAGCATTTT. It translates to CASSGGGQPQHF.

DNA for the CDR3: TGTGCCAGTAGTATTGGGGGGGCGGGACCGTCCTACAATGAGCAGTTCTTC. The encoded protein is CASSIGGAGPSYNEQFF. The rearrangement joins TRBV19 to TRBJ2-1; TRBD2 is a possible D gene (7 bases). The V gene lost 3 bases and the J gene lost 1 base, with 16 bases spanning the gap. This CDR3 is built from 17 residues. The V gene's germline CDR1 is LNHDA and CDR2 SQIVND (reference sequence). The complete variable domain, with remaining parts taken from reference TRBV19 and TRBJ2-1, reads DGGITQSPKYLFRKEGQNVTLSCEQNLNHDAMYWYRQDPGQGLRLIYYSQIVNDFQKGDIAEGYSVSREKKESFPLTVTSAQKNPTAFYLCASSIGGAGPSYNEQFFGPGTRLTVL.

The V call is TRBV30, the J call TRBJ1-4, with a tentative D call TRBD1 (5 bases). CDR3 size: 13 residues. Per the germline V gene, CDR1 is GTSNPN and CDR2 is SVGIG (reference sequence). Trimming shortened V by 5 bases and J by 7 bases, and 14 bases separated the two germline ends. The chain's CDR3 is CAWGALQREKLFF. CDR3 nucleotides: TGTGCCTGGGGGGCCCTACAGCGTGAAAAACTGTTTTTT.

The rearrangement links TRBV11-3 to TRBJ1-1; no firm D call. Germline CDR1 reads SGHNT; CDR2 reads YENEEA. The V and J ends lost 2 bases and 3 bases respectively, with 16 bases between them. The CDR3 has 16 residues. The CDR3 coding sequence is TGTGCCAGCAGCTTACTGAGACCGGGTAGGGACACTGAAGCTTTCTTT. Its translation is CASSLLRPGRDTEAFF.

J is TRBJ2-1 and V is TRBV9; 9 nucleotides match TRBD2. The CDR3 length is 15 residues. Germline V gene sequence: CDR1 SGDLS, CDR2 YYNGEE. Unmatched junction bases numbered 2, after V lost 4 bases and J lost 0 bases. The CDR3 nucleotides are TGTGCCAGCAGCTATAGCGGGGGCTCCTACAATGAGCAGTTCTTC. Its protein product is CASSYSGGSYNEQFF.

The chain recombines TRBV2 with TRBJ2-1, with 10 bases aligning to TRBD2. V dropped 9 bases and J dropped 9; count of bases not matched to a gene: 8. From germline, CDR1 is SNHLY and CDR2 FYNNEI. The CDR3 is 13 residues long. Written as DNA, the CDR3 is TGTGCCAGTCGGACTAGCGGATGGGGTGAGCAGTTCTTC. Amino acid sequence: CASRTSGWGEQFF.

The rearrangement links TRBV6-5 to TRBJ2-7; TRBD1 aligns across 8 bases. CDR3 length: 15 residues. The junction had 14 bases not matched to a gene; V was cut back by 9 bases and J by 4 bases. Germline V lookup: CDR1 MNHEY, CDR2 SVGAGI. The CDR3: CASKPPGGPFYEQYF. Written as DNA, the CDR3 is TGTGCCAGTAAACCCCCAGGGGGCCCTTTTTACGAGCAGTACTTC.